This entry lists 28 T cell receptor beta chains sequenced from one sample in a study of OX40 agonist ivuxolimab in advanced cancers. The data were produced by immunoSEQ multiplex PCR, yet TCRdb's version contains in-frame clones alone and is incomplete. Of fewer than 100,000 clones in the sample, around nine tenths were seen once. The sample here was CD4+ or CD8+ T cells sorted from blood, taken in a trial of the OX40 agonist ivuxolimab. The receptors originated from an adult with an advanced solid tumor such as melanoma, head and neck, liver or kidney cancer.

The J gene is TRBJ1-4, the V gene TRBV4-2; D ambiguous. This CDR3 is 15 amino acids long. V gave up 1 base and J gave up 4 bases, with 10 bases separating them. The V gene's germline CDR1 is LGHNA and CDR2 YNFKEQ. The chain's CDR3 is CASSQVAGLNEKLFF. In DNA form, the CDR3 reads TGTGCCAGCAGCCAAGTCGCCGGACTTAATGAAAAACTGTTTTTT.

DNA for the CDR3: TGCAGCGTTGATCCGGCGGCAACTGGGGCCAACGTCCTGACTTTC. Translated: CSVDPAATGANVLTF. The chain recombines TRBV29-1 with TRBJ2-6; D uncertain. V was clipped by 3 bases and J by 2 bases, with 11 bases between them. Germline CDR1 and CDR2: SQVTM and ANQGSEA. The CDR3 has 15 amino acids.

The CDR3: CASSQDICGADEQFF. Here the CDR3 DNA reads TGCGCCAGCAGTCAAGATATTTGCGGGGCCGATGAGCAGTTCTTC. The J gene is TRBJ2-1, the V gene TRBV23-1; D perhaps matches TRBD2 (6 bases). TRBV23-1 is labeled an ORF, and its function is uncertain. The V gene lost 2 bases and the J gene lost 8 bases, with 16 bases spanning the gap. This CDR3 contains 15 residues.

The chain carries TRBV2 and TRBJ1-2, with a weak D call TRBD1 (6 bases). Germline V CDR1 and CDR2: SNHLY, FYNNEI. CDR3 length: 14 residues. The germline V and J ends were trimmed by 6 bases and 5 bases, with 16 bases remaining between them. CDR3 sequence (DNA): TGTGCCAGCAGAGGAATCGGGGGCCTATATGGCTACACCTTC. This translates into CASRGIGGLYGYTF.

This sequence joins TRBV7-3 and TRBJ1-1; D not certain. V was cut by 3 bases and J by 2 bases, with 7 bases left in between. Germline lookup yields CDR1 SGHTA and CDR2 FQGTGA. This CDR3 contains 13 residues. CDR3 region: CASSLLTNTEAFF. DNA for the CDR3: TGTGCCAGCAGCTTGTTGACTAACACTGAAGCTTTCTTT.

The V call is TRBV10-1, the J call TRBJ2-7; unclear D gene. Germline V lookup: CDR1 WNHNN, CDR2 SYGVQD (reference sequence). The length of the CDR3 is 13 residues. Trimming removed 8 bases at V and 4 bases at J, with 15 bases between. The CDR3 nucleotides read TGCGCCAGCTCTTCGTCTCCTTTGTACGAGCAGTACTTC. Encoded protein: CASSSSPLYEQYF.

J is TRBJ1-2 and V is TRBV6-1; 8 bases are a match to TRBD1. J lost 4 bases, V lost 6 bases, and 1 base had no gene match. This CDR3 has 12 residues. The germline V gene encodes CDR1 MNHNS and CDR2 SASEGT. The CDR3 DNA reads TGTGCCAGCAGACAGGGGGGCTATGGCTACACCTTC. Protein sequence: CASRQGGYGYTF.

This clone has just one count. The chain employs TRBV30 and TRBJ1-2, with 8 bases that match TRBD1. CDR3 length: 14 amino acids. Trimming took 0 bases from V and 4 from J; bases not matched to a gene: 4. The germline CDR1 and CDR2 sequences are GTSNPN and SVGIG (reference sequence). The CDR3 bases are TGTGCCTGGAGTGTACTCGGGACAGGCTATGGCTACACCTTC. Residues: CAWSVLGTGYGYTF. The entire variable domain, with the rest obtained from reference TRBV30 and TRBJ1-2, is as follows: SQTIHQWPATLVQPVGSPLSLECTVEGTSNPNLYWYRQAAGRGLQLLFYSVGIGQISSEVPQNLSASRPQDRQFILSSKKLLLSDSGFYLCAWSVLGTGYGYTFGSGTRLTVV.

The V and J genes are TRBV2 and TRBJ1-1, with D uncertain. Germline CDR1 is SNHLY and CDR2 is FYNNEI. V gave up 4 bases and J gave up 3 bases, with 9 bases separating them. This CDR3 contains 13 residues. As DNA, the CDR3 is TGTGCCAGCAGTGTAGACAAATACACTGAAGCTTTCTTT. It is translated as CASSVDKYTEAFF.

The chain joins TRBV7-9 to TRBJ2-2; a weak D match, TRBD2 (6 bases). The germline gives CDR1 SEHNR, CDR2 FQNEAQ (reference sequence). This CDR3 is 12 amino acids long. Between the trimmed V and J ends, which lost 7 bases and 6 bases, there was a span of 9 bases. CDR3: CASNPGAGELFF. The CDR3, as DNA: TGTGCCAGCAACCCGGGGGCCGGGGAGCTGTTTTTT.

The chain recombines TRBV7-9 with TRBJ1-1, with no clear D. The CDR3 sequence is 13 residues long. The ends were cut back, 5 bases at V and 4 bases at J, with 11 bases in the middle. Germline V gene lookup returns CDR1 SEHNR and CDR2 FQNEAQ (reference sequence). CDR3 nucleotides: TGTGCCAGCAGCAATCCCAGTAGCACTGAAGCTTTCTTT. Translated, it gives CASSNPSSTEAFF.

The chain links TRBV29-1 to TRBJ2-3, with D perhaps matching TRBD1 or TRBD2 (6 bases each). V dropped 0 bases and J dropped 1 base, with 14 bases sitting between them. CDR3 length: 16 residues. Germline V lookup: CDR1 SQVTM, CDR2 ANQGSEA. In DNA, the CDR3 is TGCAGCGTTGAAGACCAGGGGAGGTTGGGCACAGATACGCAGTATTTT. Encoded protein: CSVEDQGRLGTDTQYF.

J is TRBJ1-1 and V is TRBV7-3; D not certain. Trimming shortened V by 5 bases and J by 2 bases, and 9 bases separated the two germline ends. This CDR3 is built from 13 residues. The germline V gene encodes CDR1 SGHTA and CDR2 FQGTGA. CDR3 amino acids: CASSPAVNTEAFF. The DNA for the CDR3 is TGTGCCAGCAGCCCAGCCGTAAACACTGAAGCTTTCTTT.

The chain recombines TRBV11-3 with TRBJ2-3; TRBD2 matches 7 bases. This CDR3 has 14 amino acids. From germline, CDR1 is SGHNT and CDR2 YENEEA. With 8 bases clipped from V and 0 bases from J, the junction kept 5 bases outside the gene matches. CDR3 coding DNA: TGTGCCAGCGGGAACGGGAGGAGCACAGATACGCAGTATTTT. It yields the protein CASGNGRSTDTQYF.

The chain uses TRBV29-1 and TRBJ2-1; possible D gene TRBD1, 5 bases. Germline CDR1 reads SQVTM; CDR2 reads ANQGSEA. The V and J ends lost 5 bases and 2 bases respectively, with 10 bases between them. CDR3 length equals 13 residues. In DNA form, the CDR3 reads TGCAGCGTTCGGCAGGGTCCCTACAATGAGCAGTTCTTC. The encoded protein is CSVRQGPYNEQFF.

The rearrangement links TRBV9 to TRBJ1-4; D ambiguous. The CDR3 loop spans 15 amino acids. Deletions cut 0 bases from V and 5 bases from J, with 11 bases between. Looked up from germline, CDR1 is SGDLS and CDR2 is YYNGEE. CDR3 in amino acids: CASSVGTGRNEKLFF. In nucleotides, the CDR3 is TGTGCCAGCAGCGTAGGAACTGGTCGGAATGAAAAACTGTTTTTT.

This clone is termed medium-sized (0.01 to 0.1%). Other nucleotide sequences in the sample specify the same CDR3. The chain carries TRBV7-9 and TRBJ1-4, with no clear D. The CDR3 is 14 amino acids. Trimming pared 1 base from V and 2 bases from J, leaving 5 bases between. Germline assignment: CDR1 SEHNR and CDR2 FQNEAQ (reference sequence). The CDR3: CASSLVGTNEKLFF. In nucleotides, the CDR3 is TGTGCCAGCAGCTTAGTGGGGACTAATGAAAAACTGTTTTTT.

The CDR3 DNA reads as TGCGCCAGCAGTGGACTAGCGGGAGGGAGCACAGATACGCAGTATTTT. Translated, it gives CASSGLAGGSTDTQYF. V usage is TRBV10-1 and J usage is TRBJ2-3, with 14 nucleotides matching TRBD2. Germline V CDR1 and CDR2: WNHNN, SYGVQD (reference sequence). The CDR3 covers 16 residues. The junction had 0 bases not matched to a gene; V was cut back by 4 bases and J by 0 bases.

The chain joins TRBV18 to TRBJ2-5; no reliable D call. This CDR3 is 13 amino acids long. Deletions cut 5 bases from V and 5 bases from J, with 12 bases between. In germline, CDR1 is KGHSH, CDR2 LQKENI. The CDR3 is CASSTGEGETQYF. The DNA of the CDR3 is TGTGCCAGCTCAACCGGAGAAGGGGAGACCCAGTACTTC.

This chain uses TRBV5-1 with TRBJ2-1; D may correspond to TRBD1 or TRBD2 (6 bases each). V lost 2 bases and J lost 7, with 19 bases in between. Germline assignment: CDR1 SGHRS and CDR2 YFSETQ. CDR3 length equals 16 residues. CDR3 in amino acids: CASSFEARDTVNEQFF. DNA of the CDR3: TGCGCCAGCAGCTTCGAAGCGCGGGACACCGTTAATGAGCAGTTCTTC.

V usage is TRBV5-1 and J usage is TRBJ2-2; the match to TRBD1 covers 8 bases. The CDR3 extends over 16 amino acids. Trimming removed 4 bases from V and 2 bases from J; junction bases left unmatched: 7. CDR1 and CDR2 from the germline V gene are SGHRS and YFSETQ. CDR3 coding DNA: TGCGCCAGCAGCCAACAGGGGGTCCCAAACACCGGGGAGCTGTTTTTT. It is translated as CASSQQGVPNTGELFF.

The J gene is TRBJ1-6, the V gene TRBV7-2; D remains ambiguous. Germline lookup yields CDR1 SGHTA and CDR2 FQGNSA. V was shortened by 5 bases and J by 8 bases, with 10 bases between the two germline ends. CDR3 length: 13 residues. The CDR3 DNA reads TGTGCCAGCAGCCCCGATCTCGATTCACCCCTCCACTTT. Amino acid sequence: CASSPDLDSPLHF. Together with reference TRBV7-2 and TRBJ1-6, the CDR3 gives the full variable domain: GAGVSQSPSNKVTEKGKDVELRCDPISGHTALYWYRQSLGQGLEFLIYFQGNSAPDKSGLPSDRFSAERTGGSVSTLTIQRTQQEDSAVYLCASSPDLDSPLHFGNGTRLTVT.

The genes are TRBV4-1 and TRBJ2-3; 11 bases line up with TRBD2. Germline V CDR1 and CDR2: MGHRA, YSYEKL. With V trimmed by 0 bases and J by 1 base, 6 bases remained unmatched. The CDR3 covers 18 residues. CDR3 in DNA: TGCGCCAGCAGCCAAGAACGGACTAGCGGGTACGGCACAGATACGCAGTATTTT. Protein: CASSQERTSGYGTDTQYF.

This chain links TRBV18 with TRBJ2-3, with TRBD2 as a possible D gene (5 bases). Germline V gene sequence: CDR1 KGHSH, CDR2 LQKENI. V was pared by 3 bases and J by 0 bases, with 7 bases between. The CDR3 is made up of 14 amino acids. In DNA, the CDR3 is TGTGCCAGCTCACCGAGGGCGAGCACAGATACGCAGTATTTT. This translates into CASSPRASTDTQYF.

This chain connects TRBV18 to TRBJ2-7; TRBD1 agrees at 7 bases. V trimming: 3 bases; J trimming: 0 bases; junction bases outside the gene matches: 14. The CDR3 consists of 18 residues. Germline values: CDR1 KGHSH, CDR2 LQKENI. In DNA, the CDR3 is TGTGCCAGCTCACCGCCCCCGGGTGTCAGGGGGAACTCCTACGAGCAGTACTTC. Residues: CASSPPPGVRGNSYEQYF.

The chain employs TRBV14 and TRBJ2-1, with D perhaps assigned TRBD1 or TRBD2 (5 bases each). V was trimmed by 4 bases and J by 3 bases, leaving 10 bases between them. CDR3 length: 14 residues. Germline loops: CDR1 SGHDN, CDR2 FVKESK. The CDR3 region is CASSPGTNYNEQFF. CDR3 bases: TGTGCCAGCAGCCCCGGGACGAACTACAATGAGCAGTTCTTC.

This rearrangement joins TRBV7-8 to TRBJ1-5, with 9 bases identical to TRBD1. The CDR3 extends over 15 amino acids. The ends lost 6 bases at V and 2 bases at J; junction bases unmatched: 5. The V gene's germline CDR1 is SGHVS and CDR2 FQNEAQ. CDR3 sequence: CASRGTGGGNQPQHF. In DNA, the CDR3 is TGTGCCAGCAGGGGTACAGGGGGCGGCAATCAGCCCCAGCATTTT. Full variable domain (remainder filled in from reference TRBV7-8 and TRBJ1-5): GAGVSQSPRYKVAKRGQDVALRCDPISGHVSLFWYQQALGQGPEFLTYFQNEAQLDKSGLPSDRFFAERPEGSVSTLKIQRTQQEDSAVYLCASRGTGGGNQPQHFGDGTRLSIL.

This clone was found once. CDR3 bases: TGTGCCAGCAGGGCGGGATTACTCTACGAGCAGTACTTC. It encodes CASRAGLLYEQYF. The chain has TRBV6-1 and TRBJ2-7; the D gene is possibly TRBD2 (6 bases). V was trimmed by 6 bases and J by 3 bases, leaving 12 bases between them. The CDR3 is 13 residues long. The germline V gene encodes CDR1 MNHNS and CDR2 SASEGT.